Shown below are 26 T cell receptor beta chains from a single sample sequenced in a study of T cell responses to AZD1222 COVID-19 vaccine. Sequenced by immunoSEQ multiplex PCR; TCRdb stores in-frame clones only, minus some. This sample has more than 100,000 clones; 88% occur once, and the top ten carry 7.5% to 8%. The sample consisted of peripheral blood, taken on day 0 of AZD1222 vaccination. The origin of the receptors is an adult in good health.

This chain uses TRBV11-1 with TRBJ2-2, with TRBD2 matching 7 bases. With V trimmed by 2 bases and J by 4 bases, 7 bases remained unmatched. This CDR3 has 16 amino acids. Germline V gene sequence: CDR1 SGHAT, CDR2 FQDESV (reference sequence). The CDR3 nucleotides are TGTGCCAGCAGCTTAAGTTGGAGCGGGATCACCGGGGAGCTGTTTTTT. It yields the protein CASSLSWSGITGELFF. The variable domain in full, completed from reference TRBV11-1 and TRBJ2-2, reads EAEVAQSPRYKITEKSQAVAFWCDPISGHATLYWYRQILGQGPELLVQFQDESVVDDSQLPKDRFSAERLKGVDSTLKIQPAELGDSAMYLCASSLSWSGITGELFFGEGSRLTVL.

The chain has TRBV2 and TRBJ2-7, with D possibly being TRBD2 (5 bases). The ends were cut back, 1 base at V and 11 bases at J, with 18 bases in the middle. Germline V lookup: CDR1 SNHLY, CDR2 FYNNEI. The CDR3 consists of 14 residues. CDR3 protein: CASSEDNNGVGKYF. CDR3 in DNA: TGTGCCAGCAGTGAAGATAACAACGGGGTAGGGAAGTACTTC.

The chain combines TRBV6-6 with TRBJ2-3; the D gene is possibly TRBD1 (5 bases). V was clipped by 5 bases and J by 2 bases, with 20 bases between them. The germline V gene encodes CDR1 MNHNY and CDR2 SVGAGI (reference sequence). This CDR3 comprises 17 residues. Written as DNA, the CDR3 is TGTGCCAGCAGTCGCAGGGTTACAGAGTTGTTCACAGATACGCAGTATTTT. Translation gives CASSRRVTELFTDTQYF.

The V gene is TRBV6-2 or TRBV6-3, the J gene TRBJ2-1; 9 nucleotides align to TRBD2. Germline trimming cut 1 base from V and 5 bases from J; bases unmatched to any gene: 6. The germline V gene has CDR1 MNHEY and CDR2 SVGEGT. The CDR3 consists of 16 residues. Here the CDR3 DNA reads TGTGCCAGCAGTTACTACGGGACTAGCTATAACAATGAGCAGTTCTTC. Its protein is CASSYYGTSYNNEQFF.

The chain couples TRBV28 to TRBJ2-4, with 8 positions matching TRBD1. The germline CDR1 and CDR2 sequences are MDHEN and SYDVKM. After removal of 6 bases from V and 6 bases from J, the junction contained 13 bases not matched to a gene. The CDR3 totals 16 residues. The CDR3 is CASSPYPSGQGNIQYF. CDR3 DNA: TGTGCCAGCAGCCCTTACCCCTCCGGACAGGGAAACATTCAGTACTTC.

V gene TRBV7-2 combines with J gene TRBJ2-1; 9 bases align to TRBD2. The CDR3 covers 16 residues. V lost 7 bases and J lost 9; bases outside the gene matches: 16. Germline V gene data show CDR1 as SGHTA and CDR2 as FQGNSA. For the CDR3, the DNA is TGTGCCAGCACCCCCTGGTTGGAGCTAGCGGGGCTTGAGCAGTTCTTC. It translates to CASTPWLELAGLEQFF.

The genes are TRBV19 and TRBJ2-2; TRBD2 matches at 14 bases. The CDR3 runs to 17 residues. In germline, CDR1 is LNHDA, CDR2 SQIVND (reference sequence). V was pared by 6 bases and J by 5 bases, with 8 bases of the junction left unmatched. CDR3 protein: CASRSTSGRARTGELFF. Here the CDR3 DNA reads TGTGCCAGTAGGTCGACTAGCGGGAGGGCCAGGACCGGGGAGCTGTTTTTT.

This clone was seen a single time. The CDR3 loop reads CASSSTGTTNEKLFF. In DNA form, the CDR3 reads TGCGCCAGCAGCTCTACAGGGACAACTAATGAAAAACTGTTTTTT. The chain recombines TRBV5-1 with TRBJ1-4; D might be TRBD1 (6 bases). Germline V gene data show CDR1 as SGHRS and CDR2 as YFSETQ. Trimming left V 3 bases short and J 0 bases short, with 9 bases between. The CDR3 contains 15 residues.

This chain uses TRBV19 with TRBJ1-5, with D tentatively TRBD1 (6 bases). V was trimmed by 8 bases and J by 0 bases, leaving 14 bases between them. The CDR3 runs to 15 residues. Germline V gene data show CDR1 as LNHDA and CDR2 as SQIVND (reference sequence). The CDR3 reads CASHDRRYSNQPQHF. For the CDR3, the DNA is TGTGCCAGTCACGACAGGCGTTATAGCAATCAGCCCCAGCATTTT.

The J gene is TRBJ1-1, the V gene TRBV14; 7 bases fit TRBD1. CDR3 size: 13 residues. V lost 4 bases to trimming and J lost 5 bases; unmatched junction nucleotides: 4. Germline loops: CDR1 SGHDN, CDR2 FVKESK. The CDR3 here is CASSLAGGTEAFF. CDR3 coding DNA: TGTGCCAGCAGCCTGGCAGGGGGTACTGAAGCTTTCTTT.

This clone was detected only a few times. The chain is built from TRBV10-2 and TRBJ2-2; 9 nucleotides align to TRBD2. Germline trimming cut 6 bases from V and 0 bases from J; bases unmatched to any gene: 11. The germline CDR1 and CDR2 sequences are WSHSY and SAAADI. The CDR3 runs to 18 residues. CDR3 bases: TGCGCCAGCAGCCGTCCACTCCAGCGGGGGGCGAACACCGGGGAGCTGTTTTTT. Translation gives CASSRPLQRGANTGELFF.

The chain joins TRBV4-3 to TRBJ2-3, with a tentative D call TRBD2 (6 bases). In germline, CDR1 is LGHNA, CDR2 YSLEER. The CDR3 has 15 residues. V lost 4 bases and J 9 bases, leaving 20 bases between the germline ends. The CDR3 nucleotides are TGCGCCAGCAGCCCCACCCTACGACTAGTTCAGACGCAGTATTTT. Protein sequence: CASSPTLRLVQTQYF.

The rearrangement uses TRBV7-2 and TRBJ1-1, with D tentatively TRBD1 (6 bases). Looked up from germline, CDR1 is SGHTA and CDR2 is FQGNSA. The length of the CDR3 is 14 residues. V lost 3 bases and J lost 6, with 14 bases in between. CDR3 nucleotide sequence: TGTGCCAGCAGCTTGGACAGACCGAGCGCTGAAGCTTTCTTT. This codes for CASSLDRPSAEAFF.

This chain uses TRBV19 with TRBJ1-4; D ambiguous. Germline assignment: CDR1 LNHDA and CDR2 SQIVND (reference sequence). Deletions cut 6 bases from V and 5 bases from J, with 16 bases between. CDR3 length: 15 residues. For the CDR3, the DNA is TGTGCCAGTAGGGCCCAGGACGGCCGAAATGAAAAACTGTTTTTT. Its protein product is CASRAQDGRNEKLFF.

The rearrangement joins TRBV7-9 to TRBJ2-3; no reliable D call. Deletions cut 5 bases from V and 3 bases from J, with 15 bases between. There are 15 residues in the CDR3. Germline CDR1 reads SEHNR; CDR2 reads FQNEAQ (reference sequence). The CDR3 spells CASSAQLGSTDTQYF. The CDR3 nucleotides are TGTGCCAGCAGCGCCCAACTGGGATCTACAGATACGCAGTATTTT. Full variable domain (missing parts from reference TRBV7-9 and TRBJ2-3): DTGVSQNPRHKITKRGQNVTFRCDPISEHNRLYWYRQTLGQGPEFLTYFQNEAQLEKSRLLSDRFSAERPKGSFSTLEIQRTEQGDSAMYLCASSAQLGSTDTQYFGPGTRLTVL.

This chain connects TRBV5-1 to TRBJ2-2, with 8 bases matching TRBD1. In germline, CDR1 is SGHRS, CDR2 YFSETQ. This CDR3 is built from 15 residues. Losses at the gene ends were 4 bases for V and 4 bases for J; bases not matched to a gene: 6. CDR3 coding DNA: TGCGCCAGCAGCCAGGGACAGGAACGCACCGGGGAGCTGTTTTTT. Its protein is CASSQGQERTGELFF.

V and J are TRBV10-2 and TRBJ2-7; D unresolved. The length of the CDR3 is 12 residues. V lost 8 bases to trimming and J lost 4 bases, with 12 bases between them. The germline V gene has CDR1 WSHSY and CDR2 SAAADI. The CDR3 loop is CASVVNGYEQYF. CDR3 in DNA: TGCGCCAGCGTAGTGAATGGGTACGAGCAGTACTTC.

This clone came up once. J is TRBJ2-5 and V is TRBV11-2; 7 bases line up with TRBD1. This CDR3 region has 15 residues. V gave up 3 bases and J gave up 0 bases; unmatched junction bases: 4. Germline V gene lookup returns CDR1 SGHAT and CDR2 FQNNGV. CDR3 residues: CASSFRDRNQETQYF. CDR3 sequence (DNA): TGTGCCAGCAGCTTTCGGGACAGAAACCAAGAGACCCAGTACTTC.

The rearrangement links TRBV27 to TRBJ2-7, with unresolved D. This CDR3 has 13 amino acids. The V gene lost 5 bases and the J gene lost 4 bases, with 12 bases spanning the gap. Germline V CDR1 and CDR2: MNHEY, SMNVEV (reference sequence). In DNA form, the CDR3 reads TGTGCCAGCAGTCCAATCAGACTTTACGAGCAGTACTTC. Amino acids: CASSPIRLYEQYF.

The chain joins TRBV6-2 or TRBV6-3 to TRBJ1-2, with no clear D. The germline V gene has CDR1 MNHEY and CDR2 SVGEGT. The CDR3 runs 13 residues. V was cut by 0 bases and J by 8 bases, with 10 bases left in between. In nucleotides, the CDR3 is TGTGCCAGCAGTTACTCGTCGGGGAGCGGCTACACCTTC. It yields the protein CASSYSSGSGYTF.

The chain recombines TRBV9 with TRBJ1-2, with 10 bases matching TRBD1. V lost 0 bases, J lost 2 bases, and 4 bases stayed unmatched. Germline lookup yields CDR1 SGDLS and CDR2 YYNGEE. The CDR3 consists of 16 residues. CDR3: CASSVGPGQGNYGYTF. In DNA form, the CDR3 reads TGTGCCAGCAGCGTAGGGCCGGGACAGGGGAACTATGGCTACACCTTC.

The count of this clone is one. V and J are TRBV11-2 and TRBJ1-3, with TRBD1 matching over 8 bases. This CDR3 spans 16 amino acids. With V trimmed by 1 base and J by 4 bases, 6 bases remained unmatched. Germline CDR1 reads SGHAT; CDR2 reads FQNNGV. CDR3 nucleotides: TGTGCCAGCAGCTTAGCGGGCAGGGGGCAAGGAAACACCATATATTTT. This gives the protein CASSLAGRGQGNTIYF.

The V gene is TRBV5-8, the J gene TRBJ2-4; the D is unclear. In germline, CDR1 is SGHTS, CDR2 YDEGEE. The CDR3 has 13 amino acids. Trimming took 4 bases from V and 3 from J, leaving 8 bases between them. The CDR3 sequence is CASSPMIKNIQYF. CDR3 DNA sequence: TGTGCCAGCAGCCCCATGATCAAAAACATTCAGTACTTC. Filled out from reference TRBV5-8 and TRBJ2-4, the complete variable domain reads EAGVTQSPTHLIKTRGQQATLRCSPISGHTSVYWYQQALGLGLQFLLWYDEGEERNRGNFPPRFSGRQFPNYSSELNVNALELEDSALYLCASSPMIKNIQYFGAGTRLSVL.

The rearrangement joins TRBV27 to TRBJ2-2, with D unresolved. This CDR3 has 13 residues. V was clipped by 5 bases and J by 6 bases, with 10 bases between them. The germline V gene has CDR1 MNHEY and CDR2 SMNVEV (reference sequence). CDR3 coding DNA: TGTGCCAGCAGTCCCCGGTTGTCCGGGGAGCTGTTTTTT. It translates to CASSPRLSGELFF.

V usage is TRBV6-2 or TRBV6-3 and J usage is TRBJ2-3; 7 nucleotides align to TRBD2. Germline assignment: CDR1 MNHEY and CDR2 SVGEGT. The V gene end was trimmed by 0 bases and the J gene end by 0 bases; junction bases not matched to a gene: 9. CDR3 size: 18 residues. The DNA of the CDR3 is TGTGCCAGCAGTTACTCGGGCGGGAGTGCTACCAGCACAGATACGCAGTATTTT. This sequence encodes CASSYSGGSATSTDTQYF.

Here the CDR3 DNA reads TGTGCCAGCTCAGCGGGACAGGGCCCCTACGAGCAGTACTTC. Its protein product is CASSAGQGPYEQYF. The V call is TRBV18, the J call TRBJ2-7; 9 bases align to TRBD1. Trimming at V came to 5 bases and at J to 2 bases, leaving 4 bases not matched to a gene. CDR1 is KGHSH and CDR2 is LQKENI in the germline V gene. This CDR3 spans 14 amino acids.